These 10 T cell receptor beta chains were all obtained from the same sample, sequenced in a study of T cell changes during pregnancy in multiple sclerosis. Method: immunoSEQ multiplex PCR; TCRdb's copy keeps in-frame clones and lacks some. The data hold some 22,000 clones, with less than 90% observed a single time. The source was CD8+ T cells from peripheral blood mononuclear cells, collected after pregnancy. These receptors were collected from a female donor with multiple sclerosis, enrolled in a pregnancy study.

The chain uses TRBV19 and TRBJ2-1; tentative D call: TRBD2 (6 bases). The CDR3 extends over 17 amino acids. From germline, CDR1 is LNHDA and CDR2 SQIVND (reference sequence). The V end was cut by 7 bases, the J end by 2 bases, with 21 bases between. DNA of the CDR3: TGTGCCAGTACCCCAGAGGGGCCGGGAGACCCCTACAATGAGCAGTTCTTC. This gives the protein CASTPEGPGDPYNEQFF.

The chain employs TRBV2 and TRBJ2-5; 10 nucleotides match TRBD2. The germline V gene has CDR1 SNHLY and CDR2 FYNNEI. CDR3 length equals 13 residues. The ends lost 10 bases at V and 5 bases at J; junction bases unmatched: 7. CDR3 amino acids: CATVAGGWETQYF. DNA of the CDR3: TGTGCCACAGTAGCGGGAGGCTGGGAGACCCAGTACTTC.

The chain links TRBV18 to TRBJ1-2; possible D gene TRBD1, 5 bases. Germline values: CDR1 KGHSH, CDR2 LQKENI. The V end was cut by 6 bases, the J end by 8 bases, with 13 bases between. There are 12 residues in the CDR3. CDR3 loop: CASSLRGFGYTF. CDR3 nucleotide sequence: TGTGCCAGCTCTCTTAGGGGATTCGGCTACACCTTC.

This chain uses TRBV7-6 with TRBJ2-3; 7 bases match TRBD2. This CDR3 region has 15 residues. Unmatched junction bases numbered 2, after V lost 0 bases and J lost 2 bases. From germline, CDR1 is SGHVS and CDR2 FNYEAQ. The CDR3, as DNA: TGTGCCAGCAGCTTAGCGGGAGGGAACACAGATACGCAGTATTTT. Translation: CASSLAGGNTDTQYF.

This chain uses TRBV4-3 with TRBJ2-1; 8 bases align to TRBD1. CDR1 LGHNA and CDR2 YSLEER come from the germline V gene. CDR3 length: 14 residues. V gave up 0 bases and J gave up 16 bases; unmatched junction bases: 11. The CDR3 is CASSQEGQADRLFF. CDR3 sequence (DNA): TGCGCCAGCAGCCAAGAGGGACAGGCCGACAGGCTATTCTTC.

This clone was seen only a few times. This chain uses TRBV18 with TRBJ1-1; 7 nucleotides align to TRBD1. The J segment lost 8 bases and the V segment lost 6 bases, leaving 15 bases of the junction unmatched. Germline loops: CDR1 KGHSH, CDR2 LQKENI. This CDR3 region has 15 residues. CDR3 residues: CASSLTSPTGDEAFF. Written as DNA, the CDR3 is TGTGCCAGCTCCCTAACAAGCCCCACAGGGGACGAAGCTTTCTTT. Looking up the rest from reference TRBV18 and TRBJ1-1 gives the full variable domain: NAGVMQNPRHLVRRRGQEARLRCSPMKGHSHVYWYRQLPEEGLKFMVYLQKENIIDESGMPKERFSAEFPKEGPSILRIQQVVRGDSAAYFCASSLTSPTGDEAFFGQGTRLTVV.

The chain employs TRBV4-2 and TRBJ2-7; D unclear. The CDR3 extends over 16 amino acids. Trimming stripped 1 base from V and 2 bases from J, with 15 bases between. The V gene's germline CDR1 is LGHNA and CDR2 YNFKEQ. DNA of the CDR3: TGTGCCAGCAGCCAAGCCCTCGGGTACGTCGCCTACGAGCAGTACTTC. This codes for CASSQALGYVAYEQYF.

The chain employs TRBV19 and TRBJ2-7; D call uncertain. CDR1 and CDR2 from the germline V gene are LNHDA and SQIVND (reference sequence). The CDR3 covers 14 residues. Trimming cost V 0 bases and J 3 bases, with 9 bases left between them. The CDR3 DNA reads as TGTGCCAGTAGTATAGATCAAGAGGACTACGAGCAGTACTTC. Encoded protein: CASSIDQEDYEQYF.

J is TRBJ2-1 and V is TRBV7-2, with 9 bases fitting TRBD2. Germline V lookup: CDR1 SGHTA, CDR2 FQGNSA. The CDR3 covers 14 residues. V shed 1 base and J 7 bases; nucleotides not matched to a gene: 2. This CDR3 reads CASSLVSGRNEQFF. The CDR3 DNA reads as TGTGCCAGCAGCTTAGTTAGCGGGAGAAATGAGCAGTTCTTC.

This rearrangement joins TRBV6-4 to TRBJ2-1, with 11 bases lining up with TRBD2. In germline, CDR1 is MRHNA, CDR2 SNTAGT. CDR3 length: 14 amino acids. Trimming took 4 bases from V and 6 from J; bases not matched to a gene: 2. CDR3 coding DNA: TGTGCCAGCAGTGCCGGGACTAGCGGCAATGAGCAGTTCTTC. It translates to CASSAGTSGNEQFF.